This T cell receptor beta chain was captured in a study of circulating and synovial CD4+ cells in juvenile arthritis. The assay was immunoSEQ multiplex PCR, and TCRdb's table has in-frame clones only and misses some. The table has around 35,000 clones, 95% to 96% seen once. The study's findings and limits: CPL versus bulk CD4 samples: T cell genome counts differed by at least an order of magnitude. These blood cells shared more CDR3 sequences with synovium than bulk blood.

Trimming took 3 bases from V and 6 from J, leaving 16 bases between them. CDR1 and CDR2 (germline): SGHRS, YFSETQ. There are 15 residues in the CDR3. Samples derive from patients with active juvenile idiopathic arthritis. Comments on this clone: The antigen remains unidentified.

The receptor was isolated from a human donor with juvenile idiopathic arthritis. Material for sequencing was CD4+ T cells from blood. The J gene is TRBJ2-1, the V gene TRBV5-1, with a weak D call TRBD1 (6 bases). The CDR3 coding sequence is TGCGCCAGCAGCTCGGACCCTACAGGGAGCAATGAGCAGTTCTTC. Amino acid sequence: CASSSDPTGSNEQFF.